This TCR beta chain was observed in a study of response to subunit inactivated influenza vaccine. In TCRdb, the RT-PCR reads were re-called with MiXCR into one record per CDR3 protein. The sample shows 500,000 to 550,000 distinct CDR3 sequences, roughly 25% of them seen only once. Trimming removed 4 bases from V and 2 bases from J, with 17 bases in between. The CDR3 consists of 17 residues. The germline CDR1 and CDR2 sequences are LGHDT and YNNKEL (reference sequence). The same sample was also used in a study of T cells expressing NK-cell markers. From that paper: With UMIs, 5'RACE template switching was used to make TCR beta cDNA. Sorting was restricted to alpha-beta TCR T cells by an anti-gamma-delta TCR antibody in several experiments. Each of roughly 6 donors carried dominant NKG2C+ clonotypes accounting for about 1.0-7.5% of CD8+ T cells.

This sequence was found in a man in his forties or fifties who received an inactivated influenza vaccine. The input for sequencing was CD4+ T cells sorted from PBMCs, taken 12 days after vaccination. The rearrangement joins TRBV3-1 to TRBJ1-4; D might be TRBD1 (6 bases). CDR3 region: CASSPTTGRATNEKLFF. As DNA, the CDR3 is TGTGCCAGCAGCCCGACCACAGGGAGAGCGACTAATGAAAAACTGTTTTTT. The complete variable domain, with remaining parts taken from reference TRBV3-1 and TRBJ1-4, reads DTAVSQTPKYLVTQMGNDKSIKCEQNLGHDTMYWYKQDSKKFLKIMFSYNNKELIINETVPNRFSPKSPDKAHLNLHINSLELGDSAVYFCASSPTTGRATNEKLFFGSGTQLSVL.